A single sample gave rise to the 10 T cell receptor beta chains below, sequenced in a study of beta chain features in type 1 diabetes. The investigators reverse transcribed all of the isolated RNA, so they sequenced expressed TCRB transcripts. Sequenced by immunoSEQ multiplex PCR; TCRdb stores in-frame clones only, minus some. The profile shows around 200,000 clones, about 13% of them singletons. Source material: central memory CD4+ T cells from blood. The receptors were sampled from a woman in her late teens or twenties in good health.

CDR3 in amino acids: CASSLILAGVFAGELFF. CDR3 sequence (DNA): TGTGCCAGCAGCCTAATACTAGCGGGAGTCTTCGCCGGGGAGCTGTTTTTT. This chain connects TRBV5-4 to TRBJ2-2, with 11 nucleotides matching TRBD2. Looked up from germline, CDR1 is SGHNT and CDR2 is YYREEE (reference sequence). The CDR3 consists of 17 residues. V gave up 4 bases and J gave up 6 bases; unmatched junction bases: 11.

This clone has a handful of counts. The rearrangement uses TRBV28 and TRBJ2-7, with a tentative D call TRBD1 (6 bases). Germline V CDR1 and CDR2: MDHEN, SYDVKM. There are 16 residues in the CDR3. V was cut by 5 bases and J by 4 bases, with 21 bases left in between. CDR3 bases: TGTGCCAGCAGTCGCCCTCTACCGGGACAAGTATACGAGCAGTACTTC. Its translation: CASSRPLPGQVYEQYF.

This chain links TRBV20-1 with TRBJ2-1, with D possibly being TRBD2 (5 bases). CDR1 DFQATT and CDR2 SNEGSKA come from the germline V gene (reference sequence). V was shortened by 0 bases and J by 15 bases, with 12 bases between the two germline ends. The length of the CDR3 is 11 residues. The CDR3 loop reads CSARDSGSAFF. The CDR3 DNA reads TGCAGTGCTAGAGATTCGGGGAGCGCGTTCTTC.

The rearrangement joins TRBV30 to TRBJ1-1, with 7 bases lining up with TRBD1. CDR3 length equals 13 residues. The germline V gene encodes CDR1 GTSNPN and CDR2 SVGIG (reference sequence). After removal of 7 bases from V and 4 bases from J, the junction contained 9 bases not matched to a gene. In DNA form, the CDR3 reads TGTGCCTCCCAGGGACAGTTGGGCACTGAAGCTTTCTTT. Its translation is CASQGQLGTEAFF.

There are a few counts of this clone. V is TRBV30 and J is TRBJ2-7, with a tentative D call TRBD2 (5 bases). The CDR3 length is 11 residues. V shed 3 bases and J shed 3 bases, with 6 bases lying between them. CDR1 and CDR2 (germline): GTSNPN, SVGIG (reference sequence). CDR3 residues: CAWSGNYEQYF. The DNA for the CDR3 is TGTGCCTGGAGCGGGAACTACGAGCAGTACTTC.

This clone turned up a few times. The V gene is TRBV5-1, the J gene TRBJ2-1; TRBD2 matches at 10 bases. J gave up 5 bases and V 2 bases, and 13 bases lay outside the gene matches. CDR1 and CDR2 from the germline V gene are SGHRS and YFSETQ. The CDR3 length is 18 residues. The CDR3 protein is CASSFHVAAGGPNNEQFF. CDR3 DNA: TGCGCCAGCAGCTTTCATGTCGCAGCGGGAGGGCCTAACAATGAGCAGTTCTTC.

The V and J genes are TRBV7-9 and TRBJ1-1; 7 positions agree with TRBD1. CDR3 length: 14 residues. Unmatched junction bases numbered 9, after V lost 3 bases and J lost 8 bases. CDR1 and CDR2 (germline): SEHNR, FQNEAQ (reference sequence). The CDR3 is CASSFIGGGEEAFF. The CDR3 DNA is TGTGCCAGCAGCTTTATTGGAGGGGGCGAGGAAGCTTTCTTT.

V is TRBV2 and J is TRBJ2-5; TRBD2 agrees at 11 bases. Germline CDR1 SNHLY, CDR2 FYNNEI. The CDR3 covers 18 residues. Trimming removed 0 bases from V and 8 bases from J; junction bases left unmatched: 14. The CDR3 coding sequence is TGTGCCAGCAGTGAAGCGCTTTTAATCGGGCTAGCGGGAGGAACCCAGTACTTC. Encoded protein: CASSEALLIGLAGGTQYF.

The chain carries TRBV7-8 and TRBJ2-1; TRBD1 aligns across 7 bases. Germline loops: CDR1 SGHVS, CDR2 FQNEAQ. J lost 6 bases, V lost 2 bases, and 10 bases had no gene match. This CDR3 is built from 16 residues. In DNA, the CDR3 is TGTGCCAGCAGCTTACGAATGAACCGACAGGGCAATGAGCAGTTCTTC. Translating it yields CASSLRMNRQGNEQFF.

This clone was recorded once. The gene calls are TRBV28 and TRBJ2-1, with D unclear. CDR1 and CDR2 (germline): MDHEN, SYDVKM. The CDR3 totals 13 residues. Trimming removed 3 bases from V and 12 bases from J, with 15 bases in between. The DNA for the CDR3 is TGTGCCAGCAGTTTTCGTGGGCGTCCGGTGCAGTTCTTC. Translation gives CASSFRGRPVQFF.